This is a list of T cell receptor beta chains from one sample in a study of radiotherapy plus CTLA-4 blockade in lung cancer. Some clones are missing from TCRdb's copy, which holds only in-frame ones; the method was immunoSEQ multiplex PCR. The sample shows 60,000 to 65,000 clones, about 80% of them seen only once. Sequencing was performed on peripheral blood, taken from a patient treated with radiotherapy plus ipilimumab. These receptors all come from a human donor with non-small cell lung cancer who had a complete response to radiotherapy plus ipilimumab. The CDR3 runs from the conserved cysteine through the conserved F or W. The order of the fields is CDR3 length, J gene, V gene, CDR3 protein.

length: 14
J: TRBJ2-2
V: TRBV27
CDR3: CASSFALLGGELFF

length: 16
J: TRBJ1-1
V: TRBV5-6
CDR3: CASSLRSGQQNTEAFF

length: 13
J: TRBJ1-5
V: TRBV28
CDR3: CASAGTLGRPQHF

length: 11
J: TRBJ2-1
V: TRBV7-8
CDR3: CASSAYNEQFF

length: 15
J: TRBJ1-4
V: TRBV4-1
CDR3: CASSQGVDRVEKLFF

length: 14
J: TRBJ2-2
V: TRBV4-2
CDR3: CASSQVTGIGELFF

length: 12
J: TRBJ2-5
V: TRBV9
CDR3: CASSVGQETQYF

length: 13
J: TRBJ2-5
V: TRBV30
CDR3: CAWSVGWGETQYF

length: 17
J: TRBJ2-1
V: TRBV18
CDR3: CASSSMTGGFKYNEQFF

length: 17
J: TRBJ2-3
V: TRBV5-1
CDR3: CASSFSVGGQGGDTQYF

length: 15
J: TRBJ1-6
V: TRBV9
CDR3: CASSVEALYNSPLHF

length: 15
J: TRBJ2-1
V: TRBV6-5
CDR3: CASSPGGGRVHEQFF

length: 16
J: TRBJ1-5
V: TRBV9
CDR3: CASSVEAGGLDQPQHF

length: 14
J: TRBJ2-3
V: TRBV18
CDR3: CASSRSGRGDTQYF

length: 17
J: TRBJ2-2
V: TRBV15
CDR3: CATSRAQREANTGELFF

length: 16
J: TRBJ2-2
V: TRBV7-2
CDR3: CASSKGQALNTGELFF

length: 15
J: TRBJ1-1
V: TRBV9
CDR3: CASSVGGGMNTEAFF

length: 18
J: TRBJ2-5
V: TRBV11-2
CDR3: CASSLDGGLAGGDETQYF

length: 15
J: TRBJ2-3
V: TRBV28
CDR3: CASSPGGLRADTQYF

length: 12
J: TRBJ2-3
V: TRBV5-1
CDR3: CASSLGGDTQYF

length: 14
J: TRBJ1-4
V: TRBV30
CDR3: CAWSRDTADEKLFF

length: 13
J: TRBJ1-3
V: TRBV7-9
CDR3: CASRGATGTTIYF

length: 16
J: TRBJ1-4
V: TRBV7-9
CDR3: CASSLTGGRANEKLFF

length: 13
J: TRBJ1-1
V: TRBV25-1
CDR3: CASSTALNTEAFF

length: 15
J: TRBJ2-1
V: TRBV11-3
CDR3: CASSSLGGSYNEQFF

length: 14
J: TRBJ1-2
V: TRBV18
CDR3: CASSPEGQGKGYTF

length: 15
J: TRBJ2-2
V: TRBV6-6
CDR3: CAMSKGSRNTGELFF

length: 16
J: TRBJ1-1
V: TRBV5-6
CDR3: CASSLPGQGQNTEAFF

length: 14
J: TRBJ1-6
V: TRBV10-2
CDR3: CASSETGYNSPLHF

length: 13
J: TRBJ1-2
V: TRBV2
CDR3: CASMMGRADGYTF

length: 15
J: TRBJ2-3
V: TRBV19
CDR3: CASSVGGSSTNTQYF

length: 15
J: TRBJ1-1
V: TRBV5-4
CDR3: CASTSRTKENTEAFF

length: 16
J: TRBJ2-3
V: TRBV7-9
CDR3: CASSPWTSAESDTQYF

length: 12
J: TRBJ2-1
V: TRBV6-4
CDR3: CASSDSRNEQFF

length: 17
J: TRBJ1-2
V: TRBV30
CDR3: CAWNTGVSYWSNYGYTF

length: 17
J: TRBJ2-3
V: TRBV7-2
CDR3: CASSLGRGPRLTDTQYF

length: 13
J: TRBJ1-2
V: TRBV13
CDR3: CASSLSGLEGYTF

length: 13
J: TRBJ1-1
V: TRBV27
CDR3: CASSLFGNTEAFF

length: 14
J: TRBJ2-2
V: TRBV7-2
CDR3: CASSTDFSTGELFF

length: 15
J: TRBJ2-1
V: TRBV19
CDR3: CASSIGETSLNEQFF

length: 14
J: TRBJ1-6
V: TRBV14
CDR3: CASSFGTAHSPLHF

length: 14
J: TRBJ2-7
V: TRBV7-9
CDR3: CASSSDRGLNEQYF

length: 17
J: TRBJ1-3
V: TRBV10-3
CDR3: CAISGPTGIFSGNTIYF

length: 17
J: TRBJ2-3
V: TRBV6-1
CDR3: CASSEKFGGLGTDTQYF

length: 12
J: TRBJ2-1
V: TRBV11-2
CDR3: CASSFQYNEQFF

length: 15
J: TRBJ1-1
V: TRBV11-2
CDR3: CASSPGGGWNTEAFF

length: 13
J: TRBJ2-5
V: TRBV6-5
CDR3: CASSYYKQETQYF

length: 17
J: TRBJ1-5
V: TRBV2
CDR3: CASTRDDRGDIVQPQHF

length: 17
J: TRBJ2-6
V: TRBV28
CDR3: CASSSLTTGTGANVLTF

length: 16
J: TRBJ1-2
V: TRBV30
CDR3: CAWSPSGTGIGGGYTF

length: 15
J: TRBJ2-3
V: TRBV6-6
CDR3: CASSYKGSGVDTQYF

length: 15
J: TRBJ1-2
V: TRBV19
CDR3: CASSSSGDSTYGYTF

length: 13
J: TRBJ2-3
V: TRBV5-6
CDR3: CASSLWRGDTQYF

length: 13
J: TRBJ1-5
V: TRBV30
CDR3: CAWNHRRNQPQHF